Following are 31 T cell receptor beta chains from one sample sequenced in a study of neurological immune-mediated disorders. TCRdb ran MiXCR on the 5' RACE reads and lists one entry per CDR3 protein. The sample has tens of thousands of distinct CDR3 sequences; roughly 13% are singletons. The source material was PBMCs. These receptors were obtained from a female donor in good health.

This clonotype was counted a few times. CDR3 DNA: TGCAGCGTAGACAGCATGGGGACCCACGAGCAGTACTTC. It translates to CSVDSMGTHEQYF. V usage is TRBV29-1 and J usage is TRBJ2-7; D is tentatively TRBD1 or TRBD2 (5 bases each). The germline CDR1 and CDR2 sequences are SQVTM and ANQGSEA. The CDR3 has 13 amino acids. V was trimmed by 6 bases and J by 5 bases, leaving 17 bases between them.

At least ten counts were recorded for this clonotype. J is TRBJ2-7 and V is TRBV7-2; TRBD2 is a possible D gene (7 bases). Germline V CDR1 and CDR2: SGHTA, FQGNSA. V dropped 3 bases and J dropped 2 bases, with 17 bases sitting between them. The CDR3 covers 16 residues. The CDR3: CASSFKGGTIPYEQYF. CDR3 nucleotides: TGTGCCAGCAGCTTTAAGGGGGGGACTATTCCCTACGAGCAGTACTTC.

This clonotype was counted at least ten times. The genes are TRBV2 and TRBJ2-7, with D possibly called TRBD1 or TRBD2 (5 bases each). With 5 bases removed from V and 0 bases from J, the gap between germline ends came to 14 bases. Germline V gene sequence: CDR1 SNHLY, CDR2 FYNNEI. This CDR3 has 15 amino acids. Here the CDR3 reads CASSWGAGSSYEQYF. The DNA of the CDR3 is TGTGCCAGCAGTTGGGGAGCAGGGAGCTCCTACGAGCAGTACTTC.

This clonotype appeared many times. This rearrangement joins TRBV9 to TRBJ2-2, with D uncertain. The CDR3 is 12 amino acids. Trimming left V 4 bases short and J 8 bases short, with 9 bases between. Germline lookup yields CDR1 SGDLS and CDR2 YYNGEE. The CDR3 DNA follows: TGTGCCAGCAGCCCACGAAGGGGGGAGCTGTTTTTT. This gives the protein CASSPRRGELFF.

This clonotype was counted between two and nine times. The chain has TRBV7-6 and TRBJ1-1; 8 positions match TRBD1. Germline CDR1 and CDR2: SGHVS and FNYEAQ. V was clipped by 0 bases and J by 7 bases; unmatched bases: 7. This CDR3 has 15 residues. CDR3 coding DNA: TGTGCCAGCAGCTTAGCGGAGGGGACAGGCCTTGAAGCTTTCTTT. This gives the protein CASSLAEGTGLEAFF.

In its sample, this clonotype was seen many times. The rearrangement links TRBV5-1 to TRBJ2-7, with a weak D call TRBD2 (5 bases). The CDR3 has 13 amino acids. The germline gives CDR1 SGHRS, CDR2 YFSETQ. V lost 4 bases, J lost 3 bases, and 11 bases lay in between. DNA of the CDR3: TGCGCCAGCAGCCCGGTCGGGGACTACGAGCAGTACTTC. Amino acid sequence: CASSPVGDYEQYF.

This clonotype was picked up many times. This chain links TRBV5-1 with TRBJ2-2, with TRBD1 as a possible D gene (6 bases). The CDR3 consists of 15 residues. Germline V CDR1 and CDR2: SGHRS, YFSETQ. The V and J ends lost 3 bases and 4 bases respectively, with 13 bases between them. This chain's CDR3 is CASSYQGSITGELFF. DNA of the CDR3: TGCGCCAGCAGCTATCAGGGGTCAATCACCGGGGAGCTGTTTTTT.

This clonotype has at least ten counts. J is TRBJ1-3 and V is TRBV12-3 or TRBV12-4; D unclear. Trimming removed 3 bases from V and 0 bases from J, with 6 bases in between. The CDR3 is 14 amino acids. In DNA form, the CDR3 reads TGTGCCAGCAGTTTGTCCGGCTCTGGAAACACCATATATTTT. Its protein product is CASSLSGSGNTIYF.

This clonotype has a count of ten or more. This chain connects TRBV11-3 to TRBJ2-1; 11 positions agree with TRBD2. Looked up from germline, CDR1 is SGHNT and CDR2 is YENEEA. The V and J ends lost 4 bases and 7 bases, in that order; junction bases with no gene match: 12. This CDR3 has 17 residues. The CDR3 DNA sequence: TGTGCCAGCAGCTCAAAATATACTAGCGGGAGTAAAAATGAGCAGTTCTTC. Protein sequence: CASSSKYTSGSKNEQFF.

This clonotype was counted ten times or more. This chain uses TRBV11-2 with TRBJ2-7; D is perhaps TRBD2 (6 bases). V was clipped by 5 bases and J by 5 bases, with 19 bases between them. The CDR3 contains 15 residues. Germline lookup yields CDR1 SGHAT and CDR2 FQNNGV. CDR3 loop: CASSTHGGKRDEQYF. CDR3 DNA: TGTGCCAGCAGCACACACGGGGGAAAGAGGGACGAGCAGTACTTC.

This clonotype was detected ten times or more. The chain joins TRBV18 to TRBJ2-7; D is perhaps TRBD2 (5 bases). CDR3 size: 15 residues. In germline, CDR1 is KGHSH, CDR2 LQKENI. Deletions cut 6 bases from V and 2 bases from J, with 17 bases between. The CDR3: CASSPGGDLTYEQYF. The CDR3 bases are TGTGCCAGCTCTCCAGGAGGAGACCTAACCTACGAGCAGTACTTC.

This clonotype appeared many times. The V call is TRBV18, the J call TRBJ2-5; D gene unclear. The germline gives CDR1 KGHSH, CDR2 LQKENI. CDR3 size: 13 residues. V was trimmed by 4 bases and J by 4 bases, leaving 10 bases between them. CDR3 residues: CASSLGMGETQYF. The CDR3 DNA is TGTGCCAGCTCACTAGGGATGGGAGAGACCCAGTACTTC.

This clonotype showed up just a few times. The genes are TRBV20-1 and TRBJ1-1; 7 bases align to TRBD1. The CDR3 length is 15 residues. Germline CDR1 DFQATT, CDR2 SNEGSKA (reference sequence). Unmatched junction bases numbered 14, after V lost 6 bases and J lost 4 bases. CDR3 amino acids: CSAETNRGRSTEAFF. The CDR3 coding sequence is TGCAGTGCAGAGACCAACAGGGGTAGGAGCACTGAAGCTTTCTTT.

This clonotype appeared many times. The chain has TRBV6-5 and TRBJ1-1; D unclear. Germline lookup yields CDR1 MNHEY and CDR2 SVGAGI. The CDR3 runs 14 residues. The V end lost 7 bases, the J end lost 1 base, and 13 bases lay between the germline ends. The CDR3 region has the DNA TGTGCCAGCAAGAGCGGGGAGGGGAACACTGAAGCTTTCTTT. Translating gives CASKSGEGNTEAFF.

This clonotype was detected many times. J is TRBJ2-1 and V is TRBV11-2; TRBD2 agrees at 11 bases. CDR1 is SGHAT, CDR2 FQNNGV, per germline. The CDR3 length is 16 residues. The J segment lost 11 bases and the V segment lost 0 bases, leaving 9 bases of the junction unmatched. As DNA, the CDR3 is TGTGCCAGCAGCTTAGATCGAGATAGCGGGGGGGCCCAGCAGTTCTTC. Encoded protein: CASSLDRDSGGAQQFF.

A few counts support this clonotype. The rearrangement links TRBV12-3 or TRBV12-4 to TRBJ1-1, with D perhaps matching TRBD1 (5 bases). V was clipped by 2 bases and J by 6 bases, with 13 bases between them. This CDR3 has 14 amino acids. CDR3 sequence: CASSLKAGTSEAFF. As DNA, the CDR3 is TGTGCCAGCAGTTTAAAGGCAGGGACTTCTGAAGCTTTCTTT.

This clonotype occurred many times. DNA of the CDR3: TGCGCCAGCAGTGGACCCTACAATGAGCAGTTCTTC. Its protein product is CASSGPYNEQFF. The chain couples TRBV10-2 to TRBJ2-1; D is unresolved. The CDR3 loop spans 12 amino acids. The V end lost 4 bases, the J end lost 2 bases, and 3 bases lay between the germline ends. The germline V gene has CDR1 WSHSY and CDR2 SAAADI.

The sample holds many counts of this clonotype. The CDR3 loop reads CASSLWRTAYSSYEQYF. The CDR3 DNA reads TGTGCCAGCAGCTTGTGGAGGACAGCTTATAGCTCCTACGAGCAGTACTTC. The genes are TRBV5-6 and TRBJ2-7; D is possibly TRBD1 (6 bases). Deletions cut 1 base from V and 0 bases from J, with 17 bases between. The germline gives CDR1 SGHDT, CDR2 YYEEEE. The CDR3 runs 17 residues. The full variable domain, with the rest looked up from reference TRBV5-6 and TRBJ2-7, is DAGVTQSPTHLIKTRGQQVTLRCSPKSGHDTVSWYQQALGQGPQFIFQYYEEEERQRGNFPDRFSGHQFPNYSSELNVNALLLGDSALYLCASSLWRTAYSSYEQYFGPGTRLTVT.

For this clonotype: Given a much more abundant clone one base away, this may be a read error. V is TRBV20-1 and J is TRBJ2-5; TRBD1 is a possible D gene (6 bases). The CDR3 is made up of 15 amino acids. Per germline, CDR1 DFQATT and CDR2 SNEGSKA (reference sequence). Trimming cost V 5 bases and J 4 bases, with 20 bases left between them. In nucleotides, the CDR3 is TGCAGTGCTCTAGGGTGGGCAGGGGTTCGAGAGACCCAGTACTTC. Protein: CSALGWAGVRETQYF.

In its sample, this clonotype was seen many times. One base away lies a much larger clone, so this may be a sequencing read error. This sequence joins TRBV3-1 and TRBJ2-5; D possibly corresponds to TRBD2 (6 bases). Deletions cut 6 bases from V and 4 bases from J, with 15 bases between. Germline CDR1 reads LGHDT; CDR2 reads YNNKEL (reference sequence). This CDR3 has 14 amino acids. For the CDR3, the DNA is TGTGCCAGCAGTCAAACACGGGGGAGAGAGACCCAGTACTTC. It is translated as CASSQTRGRETQYF.

This clonotype was picked up many times. CDR3 residues: CASSLEGGYNSPLHF. CDR3 DNA sequence: TGCGCCAGCAGCTTGGAGGGGGGCTATAATTCACCCCTCCACTTT. The V gene is TRBV5-1, the J gene TRBJ1-6; perhaps TRBD1 as D (6 bases). The germline gives CDR1 SGHRS, CDR2 YFSETQ. Deletions cut 0 bases from V and 3 bases from J, with 7 bases between. This CDR3 has 15 amino acids.

This clonotype was seen only a few times. The V and J genes are TRBV5-1 and TRBJ2-5; 8 nucleotides align to TRBD1. Per the germline V gene, CDR1 is SGHRS and CDR2 is YFSETQ. V was pared by 2 bases and J by 2 bases, with 14 bases of the junction left unmatched. The CDR3 consists of 18 residues. The CDR3 loop reads CASSFGRSGQGKQETQYF. The CDR3 coding sequence is TGCGCCAGCAGCTTTGGGAGGAGCGGACAGGGCAAACAAGAGACCCAGTACTTC. Looking up the rest from reference TRBV5-1 and TRBJ2-5 gives the full variable domain: KAGVTQTPRYLIKTRGQQVTLSCSPISGHRSVSWYQQTPGQGLQFLFEYFSETQRNKGNFPGRFSGRQFSNSRSEMNVSTLELGDSALYLCASSFGRSGQGKQETQYFGPGTRLLVL.

The chain employs TRBV5-1 and TRBJ1-3; a weak D match, TRBD1 (5 bases). This CDR3 has 15 residues. Germline-derived CDR1 and CDR2 are SGHRS and YFSETQ. V shed 5 bases and J shed 2 bases, with 14 bases lying between them. Here the CDR3 DNA reads TGCGCCAGCAGTCTCGACAGCTCTACTGGAAACACCATATATTTT. Its translation is CASSLDSSTGNTIYF.

Note on this clonotype: One base away lies a much larger clone, so this may be a sequencing read error. V gene TRBV6-5 combines with J gene TRBJ2-6; a possible D gene is TRBD2 (6 bases). Germline CDR1 reads MNHEY; CDR2 reads SVGAGI. With 9 bases removed from V and 0 bases from J, the gap between germline ends came to 15 bases. The CDR3 sequence is 16 residues long. CDR3 residues: CARSRDFYSGANVLTF. The CDR3 DNA reads TGTGCCAGAAGCCGGGACTTTTACTCTGGGGCCAACGTCCTGACTTTC.

This clonotype was observed at least ten times. This chain uses TRBV5-1 with TRBJ1-2; no reliable D call. This CDR3 region has 16 residues. V dropped 1 base and J dropped 2 bases, with 15 bases sitting between them. In germline, CDR1 is SGHRS, CDR2 YFSETQ. CDR3 region: CASSLNWEVVNYGYTF. CDR3 DNA: TGCGCCAGCAGCTTGAACTGGGAGGTGGTAAACTATGGCTACACCTTC.

This clonotype showed up many times. In DNA, the CDR3 is TGTGCCAGCAGCTCCAGTACGACTAGCGGGAGGGGCAATGAGCAGTTCTTC. Translation: CASSSSTTSGRGNEQFF. This chain links TRBV7-8 with TRBJ2-1; TRBD2 agrees at 14 bases. The CDR3 length is 17 residues. V lost 4 bases and J lost 6; bases outside the gene matches: 8. Germline V lookup: CDR1 SGHVS, CDR2 FQNEAQ. Full variable domain (outside the CDR3, taken from reference TRBV7-8 and TRBJ2-1): GAGVSQSPRYKVAKRGQDVALRCDPISGHVSLFWYQQALGQGPEFLTYFQNEAQLDKSGLPSDRFFAERPEGSVSTLKIQRTQQEDSAVYLCASSSSTTSGRGNEQFFGPGTRLTVL.

This clonotype was observed many times. CDR3 sequence: CASSPSLGIRNTGELFF. The CDR3 nucleotides are TGCGCCAGCAGCCCGTCGTTAGGCATAAGGAACACCGGGGAGCTGTTTTTT. The chain uses TRBV5-1 and TRBJ2-2, with D uncertain. This CDR3 region has 17 residues. Trimming stripped 4 bases from V and 1 base from J, with 17 bases between. CDR1 SGHRS and CDR2 YFSETQ come from the germline V gene.

This clonotype was seen many times. A read error may produce the germline difference seen at one junction end. The CDR3 DNA reads as TGTGCCAGCAGCGAAGAGGGGATTGGAAACACCATATATTTT. It yields the protein CASSEEGIGNTIYF. The chain links TRBV3-1 to TRBJ1-3; weak D call: TRBD1 (5 bases). The V gene's germline CDR1 is LGHDT and CDR2 YNNKEL (reference sequence). The length of the CDR3 is 14 residues.

This clonotype has ten or more counts. The chain employs TRBV5-5 and TRBJ2-3; 9 positions agree with TRBD2. CDR1 is SGHKS, CDR2 YYEKEE, per germline (reference sequence). The CDR3 has 18 residues. V lost 3 bases to trimming and J lost 2 bases; unmatched junction nucleotides: 13. The CDR3 protein is CASSSQGGGASYTDTQYF. DNA for the CDR3: TGTGCCAGCAGCTCGCAAGGCGGGGGGGCCTCTTACACAGATACGCAGTATTTT.

This clonotype was recorded at least ten times. The chain uses TRBV2 and TRBJ2-5; D may be TRBD2 (6 bases). Trimming removed 1 base at V and 4 bases at J, with 16 bases between. CDR1 and CDR2 (germline): SNHLY, FYNNEI. CDR3 size: 16 residues. CDR3 sequence: CASSEEWEAPRETQYF. The CDR3 coding sequence is TGTGCCAGCAGTGAAGAGTGGGAGGCTCCTCGAGAGACCCAGTACTTC.

This clonotype came up many times. This rearrangement joins TRBV5-1 to TRBJ2-7; D gene unclear. Trimming took off 3 bases at V and 3 bases at J, with 10 bases between the two ends. The germline V gene encodes CDR1 SGHRS and CDR2 YFSETQ. There are 13 residues in the CDR3. CDR3 DNA sequence: TGCGCCAGCAGCTCCCTTCTGGACTACGAGCAGTACTTC. Protein: CASSSLLDYEQYF.